The 9 T cell receptor beta chains listed next were all sequenced from one sample in a study of blood T cells in healthy people across ages. Through a sample-barcoded 5' primer and a J-beta primer mix, a second PCR was run for roughly 6 to 11 cycles. TCRdb itself ran the 5' RACE reads through MiXCR, one entry per CDR3 protein. Among hundreds of thousands of distinct CDR3 sequences listed, more than 45% were seen once. Sequences were obtained from blood. These TCRs come from a man aged 30-40 years in good health.

This chain uses TRBV29-1 with TRBJ2-1; 8 bases are a match to TRBD2. Germline CDR1 reads SQVTM; CDR2 reads ANQGSEA. The V gene end was trimmed by 4 bases and the J gene end by 11 bases; junction bases not matched to a gene: 7. There are 12 residues in the CDR3. CDR3: CSVVLLAEQQFF. The CDR3 region has the DNA TGCAGCGTTGTCCTACTAGCGGAGCAGCAGTTCTTC.

The V call is TRBV18, the J call TRBJ2-5; D assignment may be TRBD1 or TRBD2 (5 bases each). The CDR3 runs to 12 residues. In germline, CDR1 is KGHSH, CDR2 LQKENI. Deletions cut 2 bases from V and 9 bases from J, with 10 bases between. CDR3 nucleotides: TGTGCCAGCTCACCAAGTCGAGGGGCCCAGTACTTC. Its translation: CASSPSRGAQYF.

This sequence joins TRBV12-3 or TRBV12-4 and TRBJ2-7; 9 nucleotides align to TRBD1. The CDR3 is 15 amino acids. V shed 2 bases, J shed 6 bases, and the junction held 8 bases outside the gene matches. CDR3 sequence (DNA): TGTGCCAGCAGTTTATCCGGACAGGGGCGGCGCGAGCAGTACTTC. This sequence encodes CASSLSGQGRREQYF.

The chain links TRBV7-2 to TRBJ2-7; possibly TRBD2 for D (5 bases). There are 16 residues in the CDR3. The germline V gene has CDR1 SGHTA and CDR2 FQGNSA. V lost 0 bases and J 3 bases, leaving 15 bases between the germline ends. DNA for the CDR3: TGTGCCAGCAGCTTAGCAGTGAGGGTCGAAGGCTACGAGCAGTACTTC. It encodes CASSLAVRVEGYEQYF. Drawing the rest from reference TRBV7-2 and TRBJ2-7, the complete variable domain is GAGVSQSPSNKVTEKGKDVELRCDPISGHTALYWYRQSLGQGLEFLIYFQGNSAPDKSGLPSDRFSAERTGGSVSTLTIQRTQQEDSAVYLCASSLAVRVEGYEQYFGPGTRLTVT.

The chain combines TRBV12-3 or TRBV12-4 with TRBJ2-5; TRBD2 agrees at 13 bases. The CDR3 consists of 15 residues. The V gene end was trimmed by 5 bases and the J gene end by 6 bases; junction bases not matched to a gene: 6. The CDR3 sequence: CASSLGLAGAKTQYF. Here the CDR3 DNA reads TGTGCCAGCAGTCTCGGACTAGCGGGGGCAAAGACCCAGTACTTC.

Points on this clonotype: An end of the junction does not agree with germline; a read error may underlie this. The CDR3 DNA follows: TGTGCCAGCAGCTTAGTCTCCTGCGAGCAGTACTTC. Its translation is CASSLVSCEQYF. The gene calls are TRBV11-1 and TRBJ2-4; D unclear. Gene TRBJ2-7 matches the end of the DNA better, so the J call may be wrong. CDR1 is SGHAT and CDR2 is FQDESV in the germline V gene (reference sequence). The CDR3 covers 12 residues.

This clonotype was counted a single time. The rearrangement uses TRBV18 and TRBJ2-1; possibly TRBD2 for D (5 bases). The ends were cut back, 0 bases at V and 12 bases at J, with 15 bases in the middle. This CDR3 spans 14 amino acids. The germline CDR1 and CDR2 sequences are KGHSH and LQKENI. Here the CDR3 reads CASSPPGLAFGQFF. The DNA of the CDR3 is TGTGCCAGCTCACCACCGGGCTTAGCGTTTGGGCAGTTCTTC.

This chain links TRBV7-2 with TRBJ2-7, with TRBD2 as a possible D gene (6 bases). Germline CDR1 is SGHTA and CDR2 is FQGNSA. CDR3 size: 16 residues. Trimming cost V 4 bases and J 2 bases, with 18 bases left between them. This CDR3 is CASSSRRDSRPYEQYF. DNA of the CDR3: TGTGCCAGCAGCTCTCGGCGGGATTCAAGACCCTACGAGCAGTACTTC.

This chain connects TRBV27 to TRBJ1-5, with a possible D match to TRBD1 (6 bases). Trimming took 5 bases from V and 0 from J, leaving 17 bases between them. Germline loops: CDR1 MNHEY, CDR2 SMNVEV (reference sequence). The CDR3 totals 17 residues. CDR3 sequence (DNA): TGTGCCAGCAGTCCGGGGGGCAGCTTCTATAGCAATCAGCCCCAGCATTTT. Residues: CASSPGGSFYSNQPQHF.